These 28 T cell receptor beta chains were sequenced from one sample in a study of T cells after yellow fever vaccination. TCRdb used MiXCR to reprocess the 5' RACE reads, holding one entry per CDR3 protein. Of 300,000 to 350,000 distinct CDR3 sequences listed, roughly 4.3% are singletons. The source material was PBMCs, sampled 15 days after the yellow fever booster vaccination. All receptors come from a man between 18 and 29 years old who received the YFV17D yellow fever vaccine.

This clonotype came up once. A much larger clone sits a single nucleotide away, making a read error possible. The DNA is omitted, as the CDR3 cannot be located on it reliably, and the CDR3 follows TCRdb's listing. The rearrangement links TRBV5-1 to TRBJ2-3; whether TRBD1, the table's D call, matches the DNA was not checked. Per the germline V gene, CDR1 is SGHRS and CDR2 is YFSETQ. Including both end residues, the CDR3 is 15 amino acids long. CDR3 protein: CASSPVGDGTDTEYF.

This clonotype was detected ten times or more. The chain recombines TRBV7-2 with TRBJ2-7; TRBD2 might be the D (6 bases). The CDR3 length is 14 residues. The V end was cut by 6 bases, the J end by 6 bases, with 18 bases between. Germline V gene sequence: CDR1 SGHTA, CDR2 FQGNSA. The CDR3 nucleotides are TGTGCCAGCAGTTATCCGGGAGCCGCGGGCGAGCAGTACTTC. Its protein is CASSYPGAAGEQYF.

As regards this clonotype: A read error may be the cause here, since a much bigger clone is one base away. This chain links TRBV5-1 with TRBJ2-1; D may be TRBD1 or TRBD2 (6 bases each). Germline CDR1 reads SGHRS; CDR2 reads YFSETQ. The germline V and J ends were trimmed by 4 bases and 10 bases, with 12 bases remaining between them. The CDR3 length is 12 residues. The CDR3 nucleotides are TGCGCCAGCAGCGGAGGGGGGTCGGAGCAGTTCTTC. Translation gives CASSGGGSEQFF.

This clonotype was seen ten or more times. The V call is TRBV7-3, the J call TRBJ2-2; 8 positions match TRBD1. Germline CDR1 and CDR2: SGHTA and FQGTGA. V lost 5 bases to trimming and J lost 8 bases; unmatched junction nucleotides: 7. The CDR3 is made up of 14 amino acids. The chain's CDR3 is CASSLGTGPGELFF. The DNA of the CDR3 is TGTGCCAGCAGCCTTGGGACAGGCCCTGGGGAGCTGTTTTTT.

The chain recombines TRBV18 with TRBJ2-7, with D possibly TRBD2 on 7 matching bases. In germline, CDR1 is KGHSH, CDR2 LQKENI. The CDR3 is 14 residues long. The V gene lost 6 bases and the J gene lost 4 bases, with 16 bases spanning the gap. CDR3 DNA: TGTGCCAGCTCTCAGCTAGAGGGGGGGTACGAGCAGTACGTC. It codes for CASSQLEGGYEQYV.

Many counts were recorded for this clonotype. This chain joins TRBV18 and TRBJ2-1, with unresolved D. The CDR3 length is 14 residues. Trimming took 3 bases from V and 0 from J, leaving 6 bases between them. CDR1 and CDR2 from the germline V gene are KGHSH and LQKENI. DNA of the CDR3: TGTGCCAGCTCACCGGGCAGCTCCTACAATGAGCAGTTCTTC. The encoded protein is CASSPGSSYNEQFF.

This clonotype was observed a handful of times. The chain uses TRBV4-3 and TRBJ1-6; 8 bases are a match to TRBD1. V dropped 2 bases and J dropped 8; count of bases not matched to a gene: 2. The germline V gene encodes CDR1 LGHNA and CDR2 YSLEER. This CDR3 is built from 14 residues. CDR3 amino acids: CASSQRTGYSPLHF. As DNA, the CDR3 is TGCGCCAGCAGCCAACGGACAGGGTATTCACCCCTCCACTTT.

This clonotype was recorded many times. The chain uses TRBV4-1 and TRBJ1-2; 7 positions match TRBD1. Per germline, CDR1 MGHRA and CDR2 YSYEKL. V was clipped by 2 bases and J by 5 bases; unmatched bases: 5. The CDR3 consists of 14 residues. CDR3 sequence: CASSQQQGSYGYTF. In DNA form, the CDR3 reads TGCGCCAGCAGCCAACAACAGGGGTCTTATGGCTACACCTTC.

Ten or more counts support this clonotype. The chain recombines TRBV18 with TRBJ2-1, with 10 bases lining up with TRBD2. Per germline, CDR1 KGHSH and CDR2 LQKENI. J gave up 7 bases and V 3 bases, and 3 bases lay outside the gene matches. This CDR3 is built from 14 residues. The DNA for the CDR3 is TGTGCCAGCTCACCTTCTAGCGGGGGAAATGAGCAGTTCTTC. It yields the protein CASSPSSGGNEQFF.

This clonotype was seen ten or more times. An end of the junction differs from the germline gene, which may be a read error. The chain links TRBV7-7 to TRBJ1-2; D remains ambiguous. Germline V gives CDR1 SSHAT, CDR2 FNYEAQ (reference sequence). CDR3 length: 14 residues. As DNA, the CDR3 is TGTGCTAGCAGCCCGATACCGATTAACTATGGCTACACCTTC. It translates to CASSPIPINYGYTF.

This clonotype showed up many times. This chain connects TRBV20-1 to TRBJ2-3, with D tentatively TRBD1 or TRBD2 (6 bases each). In germline, CDR1 is DFQATT, CDR2 SNEGSKA (reference sequence). The CDR3 length is 15 residues. V was pared by 5 bases and J by 1 base, with 16 bases between. The CDR3 spells CSAGPSGAGTDTQYF. The CDR3 DNA is TGCAGTGCTGGACCTTCGGGGGCCGGCACAGATACGCAGTATTTT.

This clonotype was observed at least ten times. The chain employs TRBV12-3 or TRBV12-4 and TRBJ1-1; D is ambiguous. Trimming pared 5 bases from V and 8 bases from J, leaving 18 bases between. This CDR3 region has 14 residues. CDR3 in amino acids: CASSRTGRSPEAFF. As DNA, the CDR3 is TGTGCCAGCAGTCGAACCGGACGAAGCCCCGAAGCTTTCTTT.

This clonotype was seen many times. The chain links TRBV29-1 to TRBJ2-7; a possible D gene is TRBD2 (5 bases). CDR1 SQVTM and CDR2 ANQGSEA come from the germline V gene. This CDR3 contains 13 residues. With 4 bases removed from V and 5 bases from J, the gap between germline ends came to 15 bases. CDR3 residues: CSVGLSRADEQYV. In DNA form, the CDR3 reads TGCAGCGTTGGACTTAGTCGAGCGGACGAGCAGTACGTC.

The chain combines TRBV6-5 with TRBJ2-7; a weak D match, TRBD2 (5 bases). Germline V CDR1 and CDR2: MNHEY, SVGAGI. The CDR3 loop spans 14 amino acids. Trimming removed 2 bases from V and 0 bases from J, with 8 bases in between. The CDR3 region is CASSYRETSYEQYF. CDR3 in DNA: TGTGCCAGCAGTTACCGGGAAACCTCCTACGAGCAGTACTTC.

This clonotype was seen at least ten times. The chain couples TRBV20-1 to TRBJ1-5, with a tentative D call TRBD1 (6 bases). V lost 1 base, J lost 5 bases, and 12 bases lay in between. The CDR3 is 14 residues long. Germline values: CDR1 DFQATT, CDR2 SNEGSKA (reference sequence). The CDR3 reads CSARGVGGYQPQHF. The CDR3 DNA follows: TGCAGTGCTAGAGGGGTAGGGGGGTATCAGCCCCAGCATTTT.

This clonotype was observed many times. This rearrangement joins TRBV7-2 to TRBJ2-2; 8 bases match TRBD2. The CDR3 extends over 15 amino acids. The junction had 9 bases not matched to a gene; V was cut back by 5 bases and J by 7 bases. CDR1 and CDR2 from the germline V gene are SGHTA and FQGNSA. The CDR3 loop reads CASSQSRGGHGELFF. DNA of the CDR3: TGTGCCAGCAGCCAGTCCCGGGGGGGCCACGGGGAGCTGTTTTTT.

This clonotype has at least ten counts. The gene calls are TRBV5-1 and TRBJ1-6, with 7 bases matching TRBD1. Germline loops: CDR1 SGHRS, CDR2 YFSETQ. There are 16 residues in the CDR3. The J segment lost 2 bases and the V segment lost 5 bases, leaving 7 bases of the junction unmatched. The CDR3 is CASRPRDSAYNSPLHF. The CDR3 coding sequence is TGCGCCAGCAGGCCGAGGGACAGCGCCTATAATTCACCCCTCCACTTT.

The genes are TRBV9 and TRBJ2-1, with a possible D match to TRBD2 (6 bases). CDR1 is SGDLS, CDR2 YYNGEE, per germline. V lost 0 bases and J 10 bases, leaving 14 bases between the germline ends. The CDR3 is 14 amino acids. The CDR3 DNA reads TGTGCCAGCAGCGTAGTGGGGGGTGGACGAGAGCAGTTCTTC. Amino acid sequence: CASSVVGGGREQFF.

There are many counts of this clonotype. The rearrangement links TRBV20-1 to TRBJ2-3, with 8 bases lining up with TRBD2. Germline trimming cut 8 bases from V and 6 bases from J; bases unmatched to any gene: 16. Germline CDR1 reads DFQATT; CDR2 reads SNEGSKA (reference sequence). The CDR3 totals 15 residues. In nucleotides, the CDR3 is TGCAGTCCCTCAAGGGCTAGCGGGTATGGGGATACGCAGTATTTT. This translates into CSPSRASGYGDTQYF.

The chain carries TRBV21-1 and TRBJ2-1; the table calls TRBD1, which could not be checked here. TRBV21-1 is shown as a pseudogene. CDR3 size: 21 residues. As DNA, the CDR3 is TGTGCCAGCAGCAAAGGTGGGGGCGAGAGGACAGGCGAAGGTGGGTACAATGAGCAGTTCTTC. This sequence encodes CASSKGGGERTGEGGYNEQFF.

CDR3 DNA sequence: TGTGCCAGCAGCCAACCGAGGGGGTCCTACGAGCAGTACGTC. It encodes CASSQPRGSYEQYV. The V gene is TRBV14, the J gene TRBJ2-7, with a tentative D call TRBD1 (6 bases). The V end lost 2 bases, the J end lost 1 base, and 9 bases lay between the germline ends. This CDR3 region has 14 residues. The germline V gene has CDR1 SGHDN and CDR2 FVKESK.

In this sample, this clonotype turned up many times. The CDR3 loop is CASSRMGTNEKLFF. CDR3 nucleotide sequence: TGTGCCAGCTCTCGCATGGGTACTAATGAAAAACTGTTTTTT. The rearrangement uses TRBV18 and TRBJ1-4, with D uncertain. The CDR3 contains 14 residues. V lost 6 bases and J lost 2, with 10 bases in between. The germline V gene has CDR1 KGHSH and CDR2 LQKENI.

The chain carries TRBV20-1 and TRBJ1-5, with 8 bases that match TRBD1. Unmatched junction bases numbered 13, after V lost 3 bases and J lost 0 bases. CDR1 is DFQATT and CDR2 is SNEGSKA in the germline V gene (reference sequence). This CDR3 spans 18 amino acids. The CDR3 spells CSARRGQAGGYSNQPQHF. CDR3 DNA: TGCAGTGCTAGGAGGGGACAGGCAGGTGGTTATAGCAATCAGCCCCAGCATTTT.

This clonotype appeared many times. This chain uses TRBV5-6 with TRBJ2-3; D might be TRBD2 (5 bases). CDR1 SGHDT and CDR2 YYEEEE come from the germline V gene. The CDR3 sequence is 17 residues long. V lost 0 bases and J lost 0, with 14 bases in between. The CDR3 DNA follows: TGTGCCAGCAGCTTGGCCAACTTCTGGACTAGCACAGATACGCAGTATTTT. Translating it yields CASSLANFWTSTDTQYF. Supplemented by reference TRBV5-6 and TRBJ2-3, the full variable domain reads DAGVTQSPTHLIKTRGQQVTLRCSPKSGHDTVSWYQQALGQGPQFIFQYYEEEERQRGNFPDRFSGHQFPNYSSELNVNALLLGDSALYLCASSLANFWTSTDTQYFGPGTRLTVL.

This clonotype was observed a handful of times. The rearrangement joins TRBV2 to TRBJ2-5, with a possible D match to TRBD1 (5 bases). The CDR3 length is 15 residues. V lost 7 bases and J 2 bases, leaving 17 bases between the germline ends. Germline CDR1 reads SNHLY; CDR2 reads FYNNEI. CDR3 nucleotides: TGTGCCAGCATTCTCTTTACAGGAAATCAAGAGACCCAGTACTTC. Protein product: CASILFTGNQETQYF.

The V gene is TRBV30, the J gene TRBJ1-2; 7 bases fit TRBD1. V gave up 3 bases and J gave up 5 bases; unmatched junction bases: 9. The CDR3 is 14 residues long. CDR1 and CDR2 (germline): GTSNPN, SVGIG (reference sequence). The CDR3 DNA reads as TGTGCCTGGAGCCCGAAGGGGGCATATTATGGCTACACCTTC. It codes for CAWSPKGAYYGYTF.

There are a few counts of this clonotype. The chain carries TRBV19 and TRBJ2-1; 8 bases line up with TRBD2. The CDR3 consists of 17 residues. After removal of 3 bases from V and 1 base from J, the junction contained 8 bases not matched to a gene. Germline V CDR1 and CDR2: LNHDA, SQIVND (reference sequence). DNA for the CDR3: TGTGCCAGTAGTATCGCCCACCGACTAGCGTCCTACAATGAGCAGTTCTTC. It specifies CASSIAHRLASYNEQFF.

In its sample, this clonotype was seen many times. CDR3 in amino acids: CASSGGGVEQFF. The CDR3 nucleotides read TGTGCCAGCAGCGGAGGGGGGGTTGAGCAGTTCTTC. This chain links TRBV2 with TRBJ2-1, with a weak D call TRBD2 (7 bases). Germline V gene data show CDR1 as SNHLY and CDR2 as FYNNEI. V was trimmed by 6 bases and J by 9 bases, leaving 12 bases between them. The length of the CDR3 is 12 residues. The entire variable domain, with the rest obtained from reference TRBV2 and TRBJ2-1, is as follows: EPEVTQTPSHQVTQMGQEVILRCVPISNHLYFYWYRQILGQKVEFLVSFYNNEISEKSEIFDDQFSVERPDGSNFTLKIRSTKLEDSAMYFCASSGGGVEQFFGPGTRLTVL.